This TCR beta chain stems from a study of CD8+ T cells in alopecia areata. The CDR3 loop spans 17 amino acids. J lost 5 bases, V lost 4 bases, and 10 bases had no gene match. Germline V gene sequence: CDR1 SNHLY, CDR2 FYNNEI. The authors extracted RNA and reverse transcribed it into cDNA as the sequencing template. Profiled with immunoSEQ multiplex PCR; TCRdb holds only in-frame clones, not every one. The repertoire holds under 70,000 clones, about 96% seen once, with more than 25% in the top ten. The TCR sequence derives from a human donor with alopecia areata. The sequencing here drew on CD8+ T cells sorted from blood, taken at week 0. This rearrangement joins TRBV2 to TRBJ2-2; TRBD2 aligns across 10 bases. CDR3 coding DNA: TGTGCCAGCAGTGCTCTAGGGGAGACTAGCGGGACCGGGGAGCTGTTTTTT. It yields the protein CASSALGETSGTGELFF.